This entry is about one T cell receptor beta chain. The antigen is undetermined. These data come from a study of T cells after yellow fever vaccination. The CDR3 spans 14 residues. The V end was cut by 1 base, the J end by 7 bases, with 11 bases between. Study outcomes and limitations: The study re-detected most primary-vaccination clones after the booster (about 95% CD4, around 89% CD8).

Each CDR3 protein is one row after TCRdb ran MiXCR on the 5' RACE reads. The sample has 450,000 to 550,000 distinct CDR3 sequences, just over 20% seen once. The clonotype originates from a man younger than 35 who received the YFV17D yellow fever vaccine. V gene TRBV12-3 or TRBV12-4 combines with J gene TRBJ2-1, with D possibly TRBD2 on 7 matching bases. Source: PBMCs, taken less than 25 days after the first yellow fever vaccination. CDR3: CASSLGGGTNEQFF. The CDR3 DNA reads TGTGCCAGCAGTTTAGGGGGGGGGACAAATGAGCAGTTCTTC.